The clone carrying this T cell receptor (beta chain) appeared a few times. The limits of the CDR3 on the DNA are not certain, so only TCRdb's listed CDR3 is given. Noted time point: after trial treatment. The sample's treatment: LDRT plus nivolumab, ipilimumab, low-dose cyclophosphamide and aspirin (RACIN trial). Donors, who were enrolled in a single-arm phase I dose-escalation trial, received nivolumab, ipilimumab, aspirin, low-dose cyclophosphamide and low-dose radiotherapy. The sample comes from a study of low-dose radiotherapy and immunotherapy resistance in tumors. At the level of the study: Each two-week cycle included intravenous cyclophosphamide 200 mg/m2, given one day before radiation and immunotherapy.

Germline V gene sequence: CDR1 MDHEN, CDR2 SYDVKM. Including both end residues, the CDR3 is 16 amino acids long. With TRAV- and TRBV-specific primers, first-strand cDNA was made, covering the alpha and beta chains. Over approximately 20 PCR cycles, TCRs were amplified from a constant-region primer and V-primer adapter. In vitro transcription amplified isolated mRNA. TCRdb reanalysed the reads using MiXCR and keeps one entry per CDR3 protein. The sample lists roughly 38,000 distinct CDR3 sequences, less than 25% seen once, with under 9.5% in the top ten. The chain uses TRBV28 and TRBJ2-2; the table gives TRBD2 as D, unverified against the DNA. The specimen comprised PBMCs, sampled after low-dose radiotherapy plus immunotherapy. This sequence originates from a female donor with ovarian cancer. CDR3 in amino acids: CASTRVAGEGGELFFF.